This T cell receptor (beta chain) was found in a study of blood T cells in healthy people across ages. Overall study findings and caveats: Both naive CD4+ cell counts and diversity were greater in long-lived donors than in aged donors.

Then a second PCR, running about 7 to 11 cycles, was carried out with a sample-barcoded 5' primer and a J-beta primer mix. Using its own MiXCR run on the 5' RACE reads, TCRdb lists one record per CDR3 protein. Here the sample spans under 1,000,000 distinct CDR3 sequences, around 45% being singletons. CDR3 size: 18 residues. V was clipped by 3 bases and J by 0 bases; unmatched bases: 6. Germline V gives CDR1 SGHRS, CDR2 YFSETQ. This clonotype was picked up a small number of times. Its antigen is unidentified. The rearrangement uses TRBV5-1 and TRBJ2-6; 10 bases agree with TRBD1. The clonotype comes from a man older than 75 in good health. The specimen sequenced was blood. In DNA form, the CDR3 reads TGCGCCAGCAGCTCCTTGACAGGGGGCGGCTCTGGGGCCAACGTCCTGACTTTC. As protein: CASSSLTGGGSGANVLTF.